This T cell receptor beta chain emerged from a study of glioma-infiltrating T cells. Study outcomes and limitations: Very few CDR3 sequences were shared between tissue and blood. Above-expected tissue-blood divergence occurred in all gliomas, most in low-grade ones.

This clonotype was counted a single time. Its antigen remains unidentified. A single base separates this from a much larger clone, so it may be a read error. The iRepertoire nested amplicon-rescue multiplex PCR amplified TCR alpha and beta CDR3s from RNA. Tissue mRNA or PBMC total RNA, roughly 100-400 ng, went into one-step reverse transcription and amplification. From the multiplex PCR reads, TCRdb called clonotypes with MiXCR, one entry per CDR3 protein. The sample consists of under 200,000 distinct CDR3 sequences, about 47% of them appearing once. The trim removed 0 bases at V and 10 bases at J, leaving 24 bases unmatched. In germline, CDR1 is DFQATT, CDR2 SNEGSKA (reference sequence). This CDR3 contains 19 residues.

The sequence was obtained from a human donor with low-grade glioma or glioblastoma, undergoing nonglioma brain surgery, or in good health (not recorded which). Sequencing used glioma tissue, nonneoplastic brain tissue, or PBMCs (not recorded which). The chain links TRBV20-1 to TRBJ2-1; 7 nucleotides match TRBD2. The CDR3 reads CSARDQVGQGRSGGYEQFF. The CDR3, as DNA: TGCAGTGCTAGAGATCAAGTCGGGCAGGGCAGGTCGGGAGGTTACGAGCAGTTCTTC.